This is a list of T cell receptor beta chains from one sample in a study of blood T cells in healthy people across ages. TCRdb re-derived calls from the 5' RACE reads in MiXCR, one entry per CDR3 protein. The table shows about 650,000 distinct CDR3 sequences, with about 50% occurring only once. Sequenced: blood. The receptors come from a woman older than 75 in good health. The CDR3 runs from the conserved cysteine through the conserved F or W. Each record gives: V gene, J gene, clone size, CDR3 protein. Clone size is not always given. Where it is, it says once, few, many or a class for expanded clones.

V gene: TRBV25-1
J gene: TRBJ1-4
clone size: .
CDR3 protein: CASSEFSRGITNEKLFF

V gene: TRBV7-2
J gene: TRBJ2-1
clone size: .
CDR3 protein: CASSLDGLRLYNEQFF

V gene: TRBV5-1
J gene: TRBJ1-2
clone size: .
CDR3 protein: CASSLGDRMAYGYTF

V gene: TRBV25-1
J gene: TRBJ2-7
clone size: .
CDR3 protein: CASGRAGDKVEQYF

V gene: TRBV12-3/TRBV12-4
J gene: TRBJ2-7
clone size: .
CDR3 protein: CASRDSNIYNEQYF

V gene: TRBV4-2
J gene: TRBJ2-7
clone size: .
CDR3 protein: CASSQEVRGYEQYF

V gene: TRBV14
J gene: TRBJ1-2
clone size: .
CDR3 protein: CASSQETIFNYGYTF

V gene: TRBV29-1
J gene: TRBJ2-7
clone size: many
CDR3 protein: CSVGVKSYEQYF

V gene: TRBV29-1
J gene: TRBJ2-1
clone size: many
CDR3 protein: CSADRVSYNEQFF

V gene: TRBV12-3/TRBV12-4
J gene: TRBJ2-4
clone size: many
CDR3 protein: CASSTSGGAIKNIQYF

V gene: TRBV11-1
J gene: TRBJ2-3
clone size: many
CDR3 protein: CASSLGQGYTDTQYF

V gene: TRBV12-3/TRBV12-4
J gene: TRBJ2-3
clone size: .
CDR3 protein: CASSRAGGRADTQYF

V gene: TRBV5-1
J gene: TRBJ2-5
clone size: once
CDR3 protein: CASSLMAGGAQYF

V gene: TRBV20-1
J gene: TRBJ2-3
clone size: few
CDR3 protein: CSASPPGLGTDTQYF

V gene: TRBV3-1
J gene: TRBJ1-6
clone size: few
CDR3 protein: CASSQASGTVNSPLHF

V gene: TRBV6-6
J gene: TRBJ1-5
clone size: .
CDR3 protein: CASSLEDRSYSNQPQHF

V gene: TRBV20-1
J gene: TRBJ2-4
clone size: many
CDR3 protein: CSATTPGQNIQYF

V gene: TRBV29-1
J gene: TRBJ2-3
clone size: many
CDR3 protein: CSVHHRGGSTDTQYF

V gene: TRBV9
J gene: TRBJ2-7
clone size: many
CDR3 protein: CASSAEPGYEQYF

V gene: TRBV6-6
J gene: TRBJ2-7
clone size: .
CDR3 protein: CASSEGTSYEQYF

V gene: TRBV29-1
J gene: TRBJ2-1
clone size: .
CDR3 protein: CSVEDRGHLWDEQFF

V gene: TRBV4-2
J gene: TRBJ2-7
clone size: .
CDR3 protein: CASSPGLAGGYERYF